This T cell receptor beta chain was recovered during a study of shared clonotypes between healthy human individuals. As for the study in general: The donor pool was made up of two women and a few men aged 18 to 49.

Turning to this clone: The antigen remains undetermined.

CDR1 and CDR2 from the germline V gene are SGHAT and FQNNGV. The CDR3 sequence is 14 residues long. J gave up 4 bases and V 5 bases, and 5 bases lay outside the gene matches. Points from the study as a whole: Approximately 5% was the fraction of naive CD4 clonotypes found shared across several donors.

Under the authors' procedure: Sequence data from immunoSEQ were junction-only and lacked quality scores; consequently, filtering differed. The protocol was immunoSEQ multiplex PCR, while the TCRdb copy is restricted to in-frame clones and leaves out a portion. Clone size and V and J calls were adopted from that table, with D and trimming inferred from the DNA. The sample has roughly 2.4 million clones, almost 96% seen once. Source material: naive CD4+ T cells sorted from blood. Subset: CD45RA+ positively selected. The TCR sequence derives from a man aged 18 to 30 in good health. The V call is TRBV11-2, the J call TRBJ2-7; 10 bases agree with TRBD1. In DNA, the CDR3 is TGTGCCAGCAGCACGACAGGGGGCGGTTACGAGCAGTACTTC. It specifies CASSTTGGGYEQYF.